This T cell receptor (beta chain) came from a study of cytomegalovirus exposure and HLA in healthy donors. About the study: Unique TCR beta sequences numbering 95 million to 130 million came from 150 million to 200 million T cells in an earlier analysis.

About this clone: Its target is unknown.

The CDR3 covers 15 residues. The V gene lost 3 bases and the J gene lost 4 bases, with 16 bases spanning the gap. In germline, CDR1 is MDHEN, CDR2 SYDVKM. Study observations and caveats: The dataset shows that most TCR sequences were rare, while some public TCRs occurred in many donors. In a later analysis, TCR beta V- and J-gene trimming showed a link to a missense DCLRE1C variant.

The PCR employed 60 Vbeta primers together with 13 Jbeta primers. How the authors handled the data: Per a later analysis, the number of unique TCR beta chains was about 78 million, of which 9 million to 12 million were shared. This table comes from immunoSEQ multiplex PCR, and its TCRdb copy is limited to in-frame clones, with some not included. V, J and clone size are taken as reported in that table, and D and trimming were inferred from the DNA itself. This sample has about 150,000 clones, with about 75% found just once. The genes are TRBV28 and TRBJ2-7, with TRBD2 as a possible D gene (6 bases). The sequenced sample consisted of PBMCs. The receptor's source is a man aged 18 to 30 in good health and CMV-seropositive. CDR3 nucleotide sequence: TGTGCCAGCAGTTTCCTGGGGAGGCTCGCGTACGAGCAGTACTTC. It yields the protein CASSFLGRLAYEQYF.